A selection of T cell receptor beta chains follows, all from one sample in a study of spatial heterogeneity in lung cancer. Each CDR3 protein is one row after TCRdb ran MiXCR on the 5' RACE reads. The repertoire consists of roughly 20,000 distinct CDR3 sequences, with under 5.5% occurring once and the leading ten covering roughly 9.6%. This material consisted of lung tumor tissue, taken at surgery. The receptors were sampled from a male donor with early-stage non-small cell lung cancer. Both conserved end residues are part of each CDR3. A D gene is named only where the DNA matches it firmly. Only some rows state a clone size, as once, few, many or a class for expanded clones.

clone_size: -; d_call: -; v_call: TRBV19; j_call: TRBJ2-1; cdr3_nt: TGTGCCAGTAGTTCAGGCCGCGGGCTCTCCTACAATGAGCAGTTCTTC; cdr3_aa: CASSSGRGLSYNEQFF
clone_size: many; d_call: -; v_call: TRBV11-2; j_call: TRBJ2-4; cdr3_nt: TGTGCCAGCAGTCCACAGAGTTCGAACATTCAGTACTTC; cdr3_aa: CASSPQSSNIQYF
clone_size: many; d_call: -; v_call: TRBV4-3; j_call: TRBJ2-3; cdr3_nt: TGCGCCAGCAGCCAAGATAGGGGGCCCCTCGGGGGCACGCAGTATTTT; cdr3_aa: CASSQDRGPLGGTQYF
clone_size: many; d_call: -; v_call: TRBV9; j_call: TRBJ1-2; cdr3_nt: TGTGCCAGCAGCGTAGGGCCCACGGCCAACTATGGCTACACCTTC; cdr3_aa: CASSVGPTANYGYTF
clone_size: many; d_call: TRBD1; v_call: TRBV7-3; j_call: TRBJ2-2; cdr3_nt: TGTGCCAGCAGCCGACAGGGAGCGAACACCGGGGAGCTGTTTTTT; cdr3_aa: CASSRQGANTGELFF
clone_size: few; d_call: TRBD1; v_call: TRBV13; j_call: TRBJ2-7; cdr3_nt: TGTGCCAGCAGCTCCCGACAGGGCCACCTCTACGAGCAGTACTTC; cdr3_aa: CASSSRQGHLYEQYF
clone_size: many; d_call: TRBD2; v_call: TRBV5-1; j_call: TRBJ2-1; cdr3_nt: TGCGCCAGCAGCTTGGAGAGCGGGAGGGCCTTGAATGAGCAGTTCTTC; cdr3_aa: CASSLESGRALNEQFF
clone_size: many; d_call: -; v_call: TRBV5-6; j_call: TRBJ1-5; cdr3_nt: TGTGCCAGCAGCCGGGGGGAAAGTCAGCCCCAGCATTTT; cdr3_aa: CASSRGESQPQHF
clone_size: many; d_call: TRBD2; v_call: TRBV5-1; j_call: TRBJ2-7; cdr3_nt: TGCGCCAGCAGCCTGGTCTCCGGGACTAGCGGTAACGAGCAGTACTTC; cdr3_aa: CASSLVSGTSGNEQYF
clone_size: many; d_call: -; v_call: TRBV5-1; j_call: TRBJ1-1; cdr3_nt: TGCGCCAGCAGCTTGGCCGATCCCATGAACACTGAAGCTTTCTTT; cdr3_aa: CASSLADPMNTEAFF
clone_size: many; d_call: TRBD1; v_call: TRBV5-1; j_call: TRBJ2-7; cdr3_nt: TGCGCCAGCAGCTTCCGGGACAGGGGCCACGAGCAGTACTTC; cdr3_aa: CASSFRDRGHEQYF
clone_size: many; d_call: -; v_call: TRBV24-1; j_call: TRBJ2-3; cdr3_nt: TGTGCCACCAGCGATACAGGGACAGATACGCAGTATTTT; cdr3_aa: CATSDTGTDTQYF
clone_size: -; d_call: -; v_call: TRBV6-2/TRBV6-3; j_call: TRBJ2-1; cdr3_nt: TGTGCCAGCAGTTTCCACTTGGATGACAATGAGCAGTTCTTC; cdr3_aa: CASSFHLDDNEQFF
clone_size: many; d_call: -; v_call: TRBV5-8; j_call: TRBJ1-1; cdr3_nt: TGTGCCAGCAGCCGAGGGACCAGGGCCGCTGAAGCTTTCTTT; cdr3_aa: CASSRGTRAAEAFF
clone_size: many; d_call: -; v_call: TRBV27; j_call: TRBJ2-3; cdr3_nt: TGTGCCAGCAGTTTACAGGGTTACTATACGCAGTATTTT; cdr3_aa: CASSLQGYYTQYF
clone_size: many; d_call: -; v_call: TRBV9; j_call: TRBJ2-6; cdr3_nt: TGTGCCAGCAGCGTACCCTTTGGAAGGTCTGGGGCCAACGTCCTGACTTTC; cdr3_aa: CASSVPFGRSGANVLTF
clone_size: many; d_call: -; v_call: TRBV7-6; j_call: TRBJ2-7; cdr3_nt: TGTGCCAGCAGCTTAGAGCAGGGGCCATACTACGAGCAGTACTTC; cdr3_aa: CASSLEQGPYYEQYF
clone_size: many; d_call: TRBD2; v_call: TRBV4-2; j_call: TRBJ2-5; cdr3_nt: TGTGCCAGCAGCCACCCTTCAGCGGGGAAAGAGACCCAGTACTTC; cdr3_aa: CASSHPSAGKETQYF
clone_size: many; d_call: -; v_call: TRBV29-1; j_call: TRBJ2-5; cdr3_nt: TGCAGCGTTGGGCGGGATGGGGAGACCCAGTACTTC; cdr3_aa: CSVGRDGETQYF
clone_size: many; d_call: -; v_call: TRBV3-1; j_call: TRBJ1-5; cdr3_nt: TGTGCCAGCAGCCAAGATCTAATCGAACAGCCCCAGCATTTT; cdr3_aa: CASSQDLIEQPQHF
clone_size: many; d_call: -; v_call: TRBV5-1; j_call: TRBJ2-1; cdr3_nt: TGCGCCAGCAGCTCCGGGTCTAGCTCCTACAATGAGCAGTTCTTC; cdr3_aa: CASSSGSSSYNEQFF
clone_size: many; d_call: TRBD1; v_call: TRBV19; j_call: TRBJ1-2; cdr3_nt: TGTGCCGGACAGGGCAAGGGACGTGGCTACACCTTC; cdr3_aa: CAGQGKGRGYTF
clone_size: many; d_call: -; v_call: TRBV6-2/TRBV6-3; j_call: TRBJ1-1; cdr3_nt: TGTGCCAGTGGGCGCGGGTTCAACACTGAAGCTTTCTTT; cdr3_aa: CASGRGFNTEAFF
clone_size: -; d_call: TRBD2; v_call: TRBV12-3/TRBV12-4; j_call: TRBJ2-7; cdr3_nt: TGTGCCAGCAGTAGCGGACTAGCGGGAGGCGAGCAGTACTTC; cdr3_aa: CASSSGLAGGEQYF
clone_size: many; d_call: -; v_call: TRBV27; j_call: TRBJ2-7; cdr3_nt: TGTGCCAGCAGTTTACGGGGTGCCTACGAGCAGTACTTC; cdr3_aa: CASSLRGAYEQYF
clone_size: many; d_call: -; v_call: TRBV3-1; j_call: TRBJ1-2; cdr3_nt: TGTGCCAGCAGCCAAGGGGAGGGAGCCACCTATCGCTACACCTTC; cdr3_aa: CASSQGEGATYRYTF
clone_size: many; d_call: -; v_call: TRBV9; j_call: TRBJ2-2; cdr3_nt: TGTGCCAGCAGCGTAGTTAAGGGCGGGGAGCTGTTTTTT; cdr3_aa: CASSVVKGGELFF
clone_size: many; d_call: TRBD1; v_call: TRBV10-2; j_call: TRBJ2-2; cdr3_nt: TGCGCCAGCAGTAGGGGGACAGGCCAGTTCACTAGTAGGGCCACCGGGGAGCTGTTTTTT; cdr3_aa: CASSRGTGQFTSRATGELFF
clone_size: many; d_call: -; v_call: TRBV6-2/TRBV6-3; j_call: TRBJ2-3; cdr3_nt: TGTGCCAGCACCAACGAGGGACTCAGCACAGATACGCAGTATTTT; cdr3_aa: CASTNEGLSTDTQYF
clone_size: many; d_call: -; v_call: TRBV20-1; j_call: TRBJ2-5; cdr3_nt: TGCAGTGCTAGGCCGGGACTTACCCAAGAGACCCAGTACTTC; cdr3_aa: CSARPGLTQETQYF
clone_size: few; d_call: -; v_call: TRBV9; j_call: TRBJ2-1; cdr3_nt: TGTGCCAGCAGCTCGCGGGACACCTCCTACAATGAGCAGTTCTTC; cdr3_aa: CASSSRDTSYNEQFF
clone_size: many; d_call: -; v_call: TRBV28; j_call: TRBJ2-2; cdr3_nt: TGTGCCAGCAGGGCGAACACCGGGGAGCTGTTTTTT; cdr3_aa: CASRANTGELFF
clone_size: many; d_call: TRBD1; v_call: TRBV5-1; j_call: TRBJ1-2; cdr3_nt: TGCGCCAGTTCCCCGGGGACAGGAGTTTATGGCTACACCTTC; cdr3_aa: CASSPGTGVYGYTF
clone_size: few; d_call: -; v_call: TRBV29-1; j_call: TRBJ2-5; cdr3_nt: TGCAGCGTTGGGGCGGGCTTTTGGGAGACCCAGTACTTC; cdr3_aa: CSVGAGFWETQYF
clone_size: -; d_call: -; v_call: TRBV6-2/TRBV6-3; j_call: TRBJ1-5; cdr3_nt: TGTGCCAGCACCCTCTCCGGGGGGCTCAATCAGCCCCAGCATTTT; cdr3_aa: CASTLSGGLNQPQHF
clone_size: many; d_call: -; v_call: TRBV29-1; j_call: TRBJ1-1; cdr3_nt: TGCAGCGTTGAATTACGGAAGAACACTGAAGCTTTCTTT; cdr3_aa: CSVELRKNTEAFF
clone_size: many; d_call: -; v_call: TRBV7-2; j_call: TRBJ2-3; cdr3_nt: TGTGCCAGCAGCTTTCAACCTCTCACAGATACGCAGTATTTT; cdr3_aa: CASSFQPLTDTQYF
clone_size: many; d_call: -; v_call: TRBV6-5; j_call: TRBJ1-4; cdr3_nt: TGTGCCAGCAAAGACACCGGTTGGGATGAAAAACTGTTTTTT; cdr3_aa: CASKDTGWDEKLFF
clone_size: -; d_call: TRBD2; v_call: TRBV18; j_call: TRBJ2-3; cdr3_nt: TGTGCCAGCTCCCCACTAGCGGGGACCACAGATACGCAGTATTTT; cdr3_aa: CASSPLAGTTDTQYF
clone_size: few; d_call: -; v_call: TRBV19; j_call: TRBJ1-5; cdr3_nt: TGTGCCAGTAGTCCGGGACTCCGGACCCCGCCCCAGCATTTT; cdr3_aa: CASSPGLRTPPQHF
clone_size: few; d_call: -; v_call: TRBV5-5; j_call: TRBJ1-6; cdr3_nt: TGTGCCAGCAGCTTGACTGAAAATTCACCCCTCCACTTT; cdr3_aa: CASSLTENSPLHF
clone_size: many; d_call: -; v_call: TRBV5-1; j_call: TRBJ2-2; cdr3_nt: TGCGCCAGCAGCTTTAGGGATCCGAACACCGGGGAGCTGTTTTTT; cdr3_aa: CASSFRDPNTGELFF
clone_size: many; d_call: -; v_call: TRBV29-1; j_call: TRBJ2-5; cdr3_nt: TGCAGCGCGGCTCGGGGGCGAGAGACCCAGTACTTC; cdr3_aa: CSAARGRETQYF